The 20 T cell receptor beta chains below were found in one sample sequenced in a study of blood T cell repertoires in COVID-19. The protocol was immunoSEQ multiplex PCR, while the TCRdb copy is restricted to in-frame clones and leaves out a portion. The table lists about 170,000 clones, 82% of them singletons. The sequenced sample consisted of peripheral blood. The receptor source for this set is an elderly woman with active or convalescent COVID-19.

CDR3 nucleotides: TGCGCCCGGGCTGTGGGGCCGTACGAGCAGTACTTC. Its translation is CARAVGPYEQYF. The chain is built from TRBV23-1 and TRBJ2-7; possibly TRBD1 for D (5 bases). TRBV23-1 is marked as an open reading frame, function uncertain. Trimming removed 11 bases from V and 4 bases from J, with 15 bases in between. The length of the CDR3 is 12 residues.

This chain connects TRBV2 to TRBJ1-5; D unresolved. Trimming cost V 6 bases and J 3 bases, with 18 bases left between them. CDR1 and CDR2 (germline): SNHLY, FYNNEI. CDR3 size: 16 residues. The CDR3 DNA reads TGTGCCAGCAGGAACGCCGGGGTAGGACCCAATCAGCCCCAGCATTTT. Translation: CASRNAGVGPNQPQHF.

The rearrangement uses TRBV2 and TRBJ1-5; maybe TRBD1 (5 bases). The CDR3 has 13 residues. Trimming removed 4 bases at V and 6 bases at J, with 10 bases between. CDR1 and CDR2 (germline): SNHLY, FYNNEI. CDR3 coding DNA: TGTGCCAGCAGTGCGGAAGGGGTTCAGCCCCAGCATTTT. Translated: CASSAEGVQPQHF.

Here the CDR3 reads CASSLWRGRDGYTF. CDR3 nucleotide sequence: TGTGCCAGCAGTTTATGGCGGGGTAGGGATGGCTACACCTTC. V usage is TRBV27 and J usage is TRBJ1-2; D remains unclear. The CDR3 totals 14 residues. V was cut by 1 base and J by 6 bases, with 12 bases left in between. CDR1 is MNHEY, CDR2 SMNVEV, per germline (reference sequence).

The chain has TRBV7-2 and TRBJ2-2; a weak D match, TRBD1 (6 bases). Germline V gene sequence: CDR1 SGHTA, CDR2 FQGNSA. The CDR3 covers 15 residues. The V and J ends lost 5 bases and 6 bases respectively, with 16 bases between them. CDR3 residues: CASSPRQAGAGELFF. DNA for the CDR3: TGTGCCAGCAGCCCTAGACAGGCCGGAGCCGGGGAGCTGTTTTTT.

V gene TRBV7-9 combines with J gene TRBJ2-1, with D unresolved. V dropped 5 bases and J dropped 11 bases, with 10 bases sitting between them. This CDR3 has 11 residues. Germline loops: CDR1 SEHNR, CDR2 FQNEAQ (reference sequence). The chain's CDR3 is CASSRLEQQFF. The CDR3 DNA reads TGTGCCAGCAGCCGCTTAGAACAGCAGTTCTTC.

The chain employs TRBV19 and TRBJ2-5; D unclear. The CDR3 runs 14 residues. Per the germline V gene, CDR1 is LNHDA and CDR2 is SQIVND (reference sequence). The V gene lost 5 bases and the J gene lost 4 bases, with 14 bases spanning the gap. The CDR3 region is CASSPNGALETQYF. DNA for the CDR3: TGTGCCAGTAGTCCCAATGGAGCCTTAGAGACCCAGTACTTC.

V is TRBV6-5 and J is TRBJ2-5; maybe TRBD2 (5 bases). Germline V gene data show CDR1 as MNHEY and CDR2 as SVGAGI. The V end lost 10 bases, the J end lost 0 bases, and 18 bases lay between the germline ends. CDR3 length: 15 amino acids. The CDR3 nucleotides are TGTGCCACAATACTTGAGGGTGGTAACCAAGAGACCCAGTACTTC. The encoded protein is CATILEGGNQETQYF.

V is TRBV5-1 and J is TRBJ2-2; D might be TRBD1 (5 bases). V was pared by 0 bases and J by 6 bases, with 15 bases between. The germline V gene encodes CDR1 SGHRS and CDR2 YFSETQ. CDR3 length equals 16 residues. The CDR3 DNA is TGCGCCAGCAGCTTGGCCCAGGGATCTTCCCCCGGGGAGCTGTTTTTT. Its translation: CASSLAQGSSPGELFF. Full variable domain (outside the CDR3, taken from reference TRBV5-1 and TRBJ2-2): KAGVTQTPRYLIKTRGQQVTLSCSPISGHRSVSWYQQTPGQGLQFLFEYFSETQRNKGNFPGRFSGRQFSNSRSEMNVSTLELGDSALYLCASSLAQGSSPGELFFGEGSRLTVL.

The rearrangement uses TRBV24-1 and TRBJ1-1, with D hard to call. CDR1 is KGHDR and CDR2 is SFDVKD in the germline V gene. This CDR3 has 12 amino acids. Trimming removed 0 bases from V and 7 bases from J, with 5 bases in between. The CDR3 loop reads CATSDLLGEAFF. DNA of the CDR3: TGTGCCACCAGTGATTTGCTCGGTGAAGCTTTCTTT.

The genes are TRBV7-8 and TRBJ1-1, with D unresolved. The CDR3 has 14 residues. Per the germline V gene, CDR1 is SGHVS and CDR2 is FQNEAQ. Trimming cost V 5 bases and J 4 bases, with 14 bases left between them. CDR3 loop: CASSPADLSTEAFF. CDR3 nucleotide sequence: TGTGCCAGCAGCCCCGCAGATCTCAGCACTGAAGCTTTCTTT.

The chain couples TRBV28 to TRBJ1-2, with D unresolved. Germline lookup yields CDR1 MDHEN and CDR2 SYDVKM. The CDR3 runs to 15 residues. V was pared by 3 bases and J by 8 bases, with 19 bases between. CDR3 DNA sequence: TGTGCCAGCAGTTTCCGGAACCCTGGGCGTCGGGGCTACACCTTC. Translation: CASSFRNPGRRGYTF.

The chain's CDR3 is CASSKEVVAGVPDTQYF. In DNA, the CDR3 is TGTGCCAGCAGCAAAGAAGTAGTAGCGGGAGTACCAGATACGCAGTATTTT. The rearrangement joins TRBV7-9 to TRBJ2-3, with 9 bases that match TRBD2. The V gene's germline CDR1 is SEHNR and CDR2 FQNEAQ (reference sequence). V was pared by 5 bases and J by 4 bases, with 13 bases of the junction left unmatched. The CDR3 is 17 amino acids.

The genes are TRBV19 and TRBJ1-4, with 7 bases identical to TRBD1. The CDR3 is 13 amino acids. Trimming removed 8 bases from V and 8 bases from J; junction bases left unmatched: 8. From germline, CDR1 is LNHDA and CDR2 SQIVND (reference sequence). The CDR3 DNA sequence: TGTGCCAGTTCCTCAGGGGGGACAGAAAAACTGTTTTTT. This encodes CASSSGGTEKLFF.

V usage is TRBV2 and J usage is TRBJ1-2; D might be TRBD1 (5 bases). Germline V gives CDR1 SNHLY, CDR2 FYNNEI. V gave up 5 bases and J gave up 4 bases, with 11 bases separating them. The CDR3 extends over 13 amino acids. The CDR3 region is CASSPTGVYGYTF. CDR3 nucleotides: TGTGCCAGCAGTCCTACAGGAGTCTATGGCTACACCTTC.

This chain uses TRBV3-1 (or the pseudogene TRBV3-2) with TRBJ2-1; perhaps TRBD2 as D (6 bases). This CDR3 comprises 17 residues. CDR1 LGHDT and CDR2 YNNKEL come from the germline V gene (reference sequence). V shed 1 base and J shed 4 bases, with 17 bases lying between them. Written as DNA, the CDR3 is TGTGCCAGCAGCCAAGCTTTAGGGAGGCTAGTTTACAATGAGCAGTTCTTC. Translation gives CASSQALGRLVYNEQFF.

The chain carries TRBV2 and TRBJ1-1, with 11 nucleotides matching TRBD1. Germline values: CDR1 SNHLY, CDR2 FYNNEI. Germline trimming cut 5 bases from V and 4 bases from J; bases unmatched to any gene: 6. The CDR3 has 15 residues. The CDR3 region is CASSREGQGVTEAFF. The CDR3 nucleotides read TGTGCCAGCAGTAGGGAGGGACAGGGGGTCACTGAAGCTTTCTTT.

The CDR3 here is CASSFRGVGGLEVNEQFF. The CDR3 bases are TGCGCCAGCAGCTTCAGGGGCGTAGGGGGACTAGAGGTCAATGAGCAGTTCTTC. The chain recombines TRBV10-1 with TRBJ2-1, with 8 nucleotides matching TRBD2. The germline V gene has CDR1 WNHNN and CDR2 SYGVQD (reference sequence). The CDR3 runs 18 residues. With V trimmed by 6 bases and J by 6 bases, 19 bases remained unmatched.

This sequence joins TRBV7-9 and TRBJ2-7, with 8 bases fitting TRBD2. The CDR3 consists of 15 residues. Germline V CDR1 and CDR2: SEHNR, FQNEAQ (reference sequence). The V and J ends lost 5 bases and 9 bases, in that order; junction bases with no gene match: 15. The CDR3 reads CASSLNSGNPLVQYF. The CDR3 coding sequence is TGTGCCAGCAGCCTCAATAGCGGGAATCCTTTGGTGCAGTACTTC.

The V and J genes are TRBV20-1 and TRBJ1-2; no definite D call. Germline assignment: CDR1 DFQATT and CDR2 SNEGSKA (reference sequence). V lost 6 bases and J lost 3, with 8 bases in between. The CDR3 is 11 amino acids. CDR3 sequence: CSATEDYGYTF. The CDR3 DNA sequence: TGCAGTGCAACAGAAGACTATGGCTACACCTTC.